In this sample, the clone carrying this T cell receptor (beta chain) turned up a few times. The antigen is not known. The data are from a study of CD8 T cells in ankylosing spondylitis. Broader study findings: Disease-linked clones displayed a CD8+ phenotype and appeared relatively rarely in peripheral blood. As reported, disease-linked clones showed significant enrichment in matched ankylosing spondylitis synovial fluid. One TCR beta motif, made up of eight or nine highly homologous variants, appeared characteristic of ankylosing spondylitis blood.

TCRdb reprocessed the 5' RACE reads via MiXCR and lists one record per CDR3 protein. The table lists 130,000 or so distinct CDR3 sequences, roughly 18% of them singletons. The sequence came from a male donor with ankylosing spondylitis. The sequencing sample was made of blood, either unsorted or a sorted T cell fraction (not recorded which).

The DNA of the CDR3 is TGTGCCAGCAGTTTACTGGGACTAGTCAACGAGCAGTACTTC. It codes for CASSLLGLVNEQYF. V gene TRBV28 combines with J gene TRBJ2-7, with 8 bases fitting TRBD2. This CDR3 comprises 14 residues. Germline trimming cut 2 bases from V and 5 bases from J; bases unmatched to any gene: 5. CDR1 and CDR2 from the germline V gene are MDHEN and SYDVKM.